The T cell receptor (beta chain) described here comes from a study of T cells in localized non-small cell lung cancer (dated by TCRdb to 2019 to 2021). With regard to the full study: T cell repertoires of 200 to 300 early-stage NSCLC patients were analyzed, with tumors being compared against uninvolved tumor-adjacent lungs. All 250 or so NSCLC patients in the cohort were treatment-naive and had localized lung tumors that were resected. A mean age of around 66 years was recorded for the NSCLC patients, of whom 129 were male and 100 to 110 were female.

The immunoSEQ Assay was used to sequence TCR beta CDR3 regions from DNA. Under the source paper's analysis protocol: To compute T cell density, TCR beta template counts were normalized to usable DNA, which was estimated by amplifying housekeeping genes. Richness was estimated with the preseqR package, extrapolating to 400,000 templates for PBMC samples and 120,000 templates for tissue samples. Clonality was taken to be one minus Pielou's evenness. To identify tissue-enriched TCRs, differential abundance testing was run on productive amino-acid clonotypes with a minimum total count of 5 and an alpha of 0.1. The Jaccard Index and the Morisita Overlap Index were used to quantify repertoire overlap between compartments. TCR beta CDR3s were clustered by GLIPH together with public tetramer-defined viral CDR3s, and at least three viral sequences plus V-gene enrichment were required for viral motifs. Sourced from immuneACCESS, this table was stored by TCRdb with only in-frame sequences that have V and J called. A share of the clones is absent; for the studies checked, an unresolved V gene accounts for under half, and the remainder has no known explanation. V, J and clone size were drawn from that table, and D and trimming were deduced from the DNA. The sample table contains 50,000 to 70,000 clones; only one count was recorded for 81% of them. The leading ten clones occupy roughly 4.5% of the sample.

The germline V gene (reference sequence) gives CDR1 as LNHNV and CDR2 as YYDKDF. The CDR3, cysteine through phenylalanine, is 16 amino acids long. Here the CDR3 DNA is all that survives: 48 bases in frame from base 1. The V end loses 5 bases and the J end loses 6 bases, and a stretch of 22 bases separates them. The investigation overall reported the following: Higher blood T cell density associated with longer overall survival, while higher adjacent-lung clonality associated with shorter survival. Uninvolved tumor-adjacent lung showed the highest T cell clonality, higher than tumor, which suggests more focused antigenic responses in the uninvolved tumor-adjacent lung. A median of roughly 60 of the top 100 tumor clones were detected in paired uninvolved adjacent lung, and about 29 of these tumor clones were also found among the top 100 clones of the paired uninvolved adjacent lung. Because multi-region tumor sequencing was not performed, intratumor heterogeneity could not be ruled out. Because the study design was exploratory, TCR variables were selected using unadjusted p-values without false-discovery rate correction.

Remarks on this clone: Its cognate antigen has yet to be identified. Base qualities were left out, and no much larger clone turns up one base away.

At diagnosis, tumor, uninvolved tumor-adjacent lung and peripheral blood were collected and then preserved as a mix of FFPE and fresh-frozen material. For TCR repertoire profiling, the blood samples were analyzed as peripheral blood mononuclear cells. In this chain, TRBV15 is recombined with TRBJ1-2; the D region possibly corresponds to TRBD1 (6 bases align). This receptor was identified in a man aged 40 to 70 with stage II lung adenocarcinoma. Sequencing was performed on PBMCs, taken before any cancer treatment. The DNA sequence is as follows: TGTGCCACCAGCTCAGAGATGGGACACATTCTGGATGGCTACACCTTC. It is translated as CATSSEMGHILDGYTF.